The source of this TCR beta chain is a study of cytomegalovirus exposure and HLA in healthy donors. Regarding the study as a whole: Solely CMV serostatus was available to characterize immune exposure.

With respect to this clone: The target antigen is unknown.

PCR used 60 Vbeta primers and 13 Jbeta primers. Measured with immunoSEQ multiplex PCR; TCRdb has only the in-frame clones, and not every one. This table holds roughly 120,000 clones, approximately 84% found once. The CDR3 runs 13 residues. Losses at the gene ends were 10 bases for V and 5 bases for J; bases not matched to a gene: 8. From germline, CDR1 is SNHLY and CDR2 FYNNEI. The sequence derives from a man in his forties or fifties in good health and CMV-seronegative. Specimen: PBMCs. This chain links TRBV2 with TRBJ2-5; 9 bases align to TRBD2. The CDR3 DNA is TGTGCCACTGCCGTAGCGGGAGTGGAGACCCAGTACTTC. It encodes CATAVAGVETQYF.